Reported below is one T cell receptor (beta chain). What it recognizes is unknown. This sample is drawn from a study of T cell responses to AZD1222 COVID-19 vaccine. Study findings and constraints: The donor group comprised mostly white British people and more females; the analysis possibly underestimated clonal diversity. Targeting of unmutated variant regions was reportedly seen in nearly half of spike-specific TCRs.

Second-dose schedules of about 4 or about 12 weeks were combined. Germline-derived CDR1 and CDR2 are SGHTA and FQGNSA. There are 14 residues in the CDR3. With 5 bases removed from V and 8 bases from J, the gap between germline ends came to 16 bases. The protocol was immunoSEQ multiplex PCR, while the TCRdb copy is restricted to in-frame clones and leaves out a portion. The sample includes roughly 95,000 clones, 80% to 95% of them seen just once. Sequenced here: peripheral blood, sampled 28 days after the second AZD1222 dose. The rearrangement links TRBV7-2 to TRBJ2-1; no definite D call. The receptor was derived from an adult who received the AZD1222 COVID-19 vaccine. CDR3 sequence: CASSPSDLVDEQFF. In DNA, the CDR3 is TGTGCCAGCAGCCCCTCAGATTTGGTCGATGAGCAGTTCTTC.